The 2 T cell receptor beta chains below all came from one sample that was sequenced in a study of cytomegalovirus exposure and HLA in healthy donors. 60 Vbeta and 13 Jbeta primers were used in PCR. The assay was immunoSEQ multiplex PCR, and TCRdb's table has in-frame clones only and misses some. Of some 140,000 clones in the sample, 70% to 80% were seen once. Material: PBMCs. The source of these receptors is a man between 25 and 39 years old in good health and CMV-seropositive.

This clone was detected only a few times. The V gene is TRBV5-1, the J gene TRBJ1-3; D remains unclear. CDR3 size: 15 residues. The V end lost 1 base, the J end lost 4 bases, and 12 bases lay between the germline ends. Germline assignment: CDR1 SGHRS and CDR2 YFSETQ. In nucleotides, the CDR3 is TGCGCCAGCAGCTTGTCGGGGTTACGAGGAAACACCATATATTTT. The encoded protein is CASSLSGLRGNTIYF.

V gene TRBV20-1 combines with J gene TRBJ2-7; 7 bases agree with TRBD2. Germline V CDR1 and CDR2: DFQATT, SNEGSKA (reference sequence). The CDR3 has 11 amino acids. V shed 2 bases and J 12 bases; nucleotides not matched to a gene: 7. Written as DNA, the CDR3 is TGCAGTGCTAGAAGAGTCGGGGAGGGGTACTTC. Its translation: CSARRVGEGYF.